The following is a T cell receptor (beta chain) sequence with its context. The sample originates from a study of technical replicates of blood from a few donors. Sequenced by immunoSEQ multiplex PCR; TCRdb stores in-frame clones only, minus some. The repertoire holds about 83,000 clones, with 91% as singletons. CDR1 and CDR2 (germline): LGHNA, YSLEER. The V gene lost 0 bases and the J gene lost 6 bases, with 6 bases spanning the gap. The CDR3 has 13 amino acids. The sequencing input was T cells isolated from PBMCs. The source of this sequence is a human donor in good health. The chain carries TRBV4-3 and TRBJ1-5; D is unclear. The CDR3 is CASSQDLAQPQHF. CDR3 DNA sequence: TGCGCCAGCAGCCAAGATTTGGCTCAGCCCCAGCATTTT.